This entry features one T cell receptor (beta chain) sequence. Through Arm-PCR of CDR3 regions and iRepertoire HTBI primers, TCR beta libraries were built. In TCRdb, the multiplex PCR reads were re-called with MiXCR into one record per CDR3 protein. This sample has 350,000 to 400,000 distinct CDR3 sequences; 15% to 20% occur once, and the top ten carry over 20%. V gave up 4 bases and J gave up 2 bases, with 15 bases separating them. Looked up from germline, CDR1 is MNHNS and CDR2 is SASEGT. The CDR3 is 15 amino acids. The data are from a study of regulatory T cells in long-lasting Graves disease. Time point specified: newly diagnosed GD, antithyroid drugs for less than 3 months. RNA extracted from PBMCs served as the sequencing template. The data were also submitted as part of a second study, on T cells in Graves' hyperthyroidism and ophthalmopathy.

The J gene is TRBJ2-7, the V gene TRBV6-1, with D perhaps matching TRBD1 (5 bases). This TCR derives from a young woman with Graves disease. Sample: peripheral blood mononuclear cells (PBMCs), taken at new diagnosis, from a patient treated with antithyroid drugs. The CDR3 DNA is TGTGCCAGCAGTGCTATTTGGGAAGGGGCCTACGAGCAGTACTTC. It is translated as CASSAIWEGAYEQYF.